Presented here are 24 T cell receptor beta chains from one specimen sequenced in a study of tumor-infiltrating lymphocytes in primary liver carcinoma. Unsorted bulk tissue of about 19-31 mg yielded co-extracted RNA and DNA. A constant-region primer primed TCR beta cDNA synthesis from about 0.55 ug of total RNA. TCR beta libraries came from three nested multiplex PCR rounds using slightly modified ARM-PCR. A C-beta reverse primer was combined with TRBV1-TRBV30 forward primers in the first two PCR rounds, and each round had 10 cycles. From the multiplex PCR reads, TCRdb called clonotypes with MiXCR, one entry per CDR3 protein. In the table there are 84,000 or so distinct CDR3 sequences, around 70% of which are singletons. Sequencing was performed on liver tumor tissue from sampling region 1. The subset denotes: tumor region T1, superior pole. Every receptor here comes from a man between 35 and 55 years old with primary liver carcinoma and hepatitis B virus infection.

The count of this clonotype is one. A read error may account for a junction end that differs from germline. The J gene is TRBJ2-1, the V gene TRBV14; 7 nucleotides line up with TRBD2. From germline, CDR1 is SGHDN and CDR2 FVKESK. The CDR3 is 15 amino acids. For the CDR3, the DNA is TGTGCCAGCAACCAAGTCAGCGGGGTCTACAATGAGCAGTTCTTC. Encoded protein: CASNQVSGVYNEQFF.

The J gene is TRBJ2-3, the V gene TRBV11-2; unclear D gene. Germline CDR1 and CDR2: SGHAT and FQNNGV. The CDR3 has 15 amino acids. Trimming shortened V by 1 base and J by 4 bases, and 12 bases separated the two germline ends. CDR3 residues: CASSLGVPNADTQYF. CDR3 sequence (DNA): TGTGCCAGCAGCTTAGGAGTCCCCAACGCAGATACGCAGTATTTT.

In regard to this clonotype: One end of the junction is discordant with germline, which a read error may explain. Here the CDR3 reads CSLTYQTPNAEAFF. The CDR3 nucleotides read TGCAGCCTCACCTACCAGACCCCGAACGCTGAAGCTTTCTTT. This chain joins TRBV29-1 and TRBJ1-1, with D uncertain. Germline V lookup: CDR1 SQVTM, CDR2 ANQGSEA. CDR3 length: 14 residues. The variable domain in full, completed from reference TRBV29-1 and TRBJ1-1, reads SAVISQKPSRDICQRGTSLTIQCQVDSQVTMMFWYRQQPGQSLTLIATANQGSEATYESGFVIDKFPISRPNLTFSTLTVSNMSPEDSSIYLCSLTYQTPNAEAFFGQGTRLTVV.

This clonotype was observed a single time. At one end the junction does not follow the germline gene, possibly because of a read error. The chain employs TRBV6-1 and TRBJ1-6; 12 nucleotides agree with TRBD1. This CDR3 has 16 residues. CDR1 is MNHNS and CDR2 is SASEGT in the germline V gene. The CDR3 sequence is CAIGNRDRGLNSPFHF. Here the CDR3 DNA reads TGTGCCATCGGAAACCGGGACAGGGGGCTTAATTCACCCTTCCACTTT.

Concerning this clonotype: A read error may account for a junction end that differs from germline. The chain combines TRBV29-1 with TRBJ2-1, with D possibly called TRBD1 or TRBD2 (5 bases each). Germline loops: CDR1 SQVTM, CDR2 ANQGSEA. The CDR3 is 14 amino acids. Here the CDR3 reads CSVERDGAYNEQFF. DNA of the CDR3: TGCAGTGTTGAAAGGGACGGGGCCTACAATGAGCAGTTCTTC.

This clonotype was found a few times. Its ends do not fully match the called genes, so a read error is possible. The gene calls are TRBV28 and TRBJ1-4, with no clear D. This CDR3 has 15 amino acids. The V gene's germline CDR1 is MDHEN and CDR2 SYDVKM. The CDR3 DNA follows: TGTGCCAGCAGTCTTGACACGAACCAAAGGGAAAAACTGGTTTTT. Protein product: CASSLDTNQREKLVF.

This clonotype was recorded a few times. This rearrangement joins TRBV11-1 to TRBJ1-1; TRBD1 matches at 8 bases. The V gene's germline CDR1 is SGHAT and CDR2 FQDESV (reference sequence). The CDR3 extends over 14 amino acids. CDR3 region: CASGTGGLDTEAFF. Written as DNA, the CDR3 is TGTGCGTCCGGGACAGGAGGTTTAGACACTGAAGCTTTCTTT.

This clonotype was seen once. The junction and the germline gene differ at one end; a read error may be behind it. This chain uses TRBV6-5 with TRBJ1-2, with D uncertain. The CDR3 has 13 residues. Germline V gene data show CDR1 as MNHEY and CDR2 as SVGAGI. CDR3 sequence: CAGSQTTNYGYTF. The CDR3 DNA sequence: TGTGCCGGCAGCCAGACAACAAACTATGGCTACACCTTC.

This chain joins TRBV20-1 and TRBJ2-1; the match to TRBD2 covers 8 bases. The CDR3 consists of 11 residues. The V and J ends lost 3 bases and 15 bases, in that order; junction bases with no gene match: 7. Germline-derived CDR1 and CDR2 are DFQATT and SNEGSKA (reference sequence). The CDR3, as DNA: TGCAGTGCTAGGACTAGCGACTCGGGGTTCTTC. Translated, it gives CSARTSDSGFF.

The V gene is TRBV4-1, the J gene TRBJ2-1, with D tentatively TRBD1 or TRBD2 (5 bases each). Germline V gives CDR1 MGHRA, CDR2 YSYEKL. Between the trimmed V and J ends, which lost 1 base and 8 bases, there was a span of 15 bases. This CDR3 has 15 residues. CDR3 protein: CASSQAGQGLDEQFF. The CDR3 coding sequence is TGCGCCAGCAGCCAAGCGGGGCAAGGGCTGGATGAGCAGTTCTTC.

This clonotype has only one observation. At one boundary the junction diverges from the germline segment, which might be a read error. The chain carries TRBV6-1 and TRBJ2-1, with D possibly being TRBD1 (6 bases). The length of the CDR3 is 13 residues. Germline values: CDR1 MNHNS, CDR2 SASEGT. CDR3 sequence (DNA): TGTGCCACCAGTTCGGGGACAACCAGGAAGCAGTTCTTC. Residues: CATSSGTTRKQFF.

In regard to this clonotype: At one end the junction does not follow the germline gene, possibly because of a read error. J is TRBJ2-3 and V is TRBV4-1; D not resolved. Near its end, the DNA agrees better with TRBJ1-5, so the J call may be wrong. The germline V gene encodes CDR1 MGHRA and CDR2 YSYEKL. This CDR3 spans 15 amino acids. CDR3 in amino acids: CASNQEPRGTDTQHF. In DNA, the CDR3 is TGCGCCAGCAACCAAGAGCCTAGAGGCACAGATACGCAGCATTTT.

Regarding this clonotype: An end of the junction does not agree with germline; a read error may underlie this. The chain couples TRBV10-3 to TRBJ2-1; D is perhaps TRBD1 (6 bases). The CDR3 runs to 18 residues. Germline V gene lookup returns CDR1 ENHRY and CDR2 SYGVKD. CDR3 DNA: TGTGCCATCAGGGCCACGGAAGGGGGAGCGGTTAGTTGGGATGAGCGGTTCTTC. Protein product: CAIRATEGGAVSWDERFF.

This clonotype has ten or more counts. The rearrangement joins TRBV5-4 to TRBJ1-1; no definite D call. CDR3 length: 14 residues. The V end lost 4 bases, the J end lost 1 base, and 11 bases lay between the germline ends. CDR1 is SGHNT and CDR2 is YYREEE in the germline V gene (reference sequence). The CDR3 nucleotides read TGTGCCAGCAGCCTGGACGGGGAGAACACTGAAGCTTTCTTT. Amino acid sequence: CASSLDGENTEAFF.

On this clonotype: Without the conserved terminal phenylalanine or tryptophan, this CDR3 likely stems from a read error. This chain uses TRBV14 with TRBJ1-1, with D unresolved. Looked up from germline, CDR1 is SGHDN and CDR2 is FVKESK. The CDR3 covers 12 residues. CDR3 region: CASSQDQAEAFL. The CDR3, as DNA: TGTGCAAGCAGCCAAGACCAGGCTGAAGCTTTCTTG.

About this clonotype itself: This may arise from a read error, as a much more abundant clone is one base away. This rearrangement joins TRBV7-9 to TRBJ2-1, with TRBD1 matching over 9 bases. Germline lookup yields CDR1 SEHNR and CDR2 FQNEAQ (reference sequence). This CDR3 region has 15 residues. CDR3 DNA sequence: TGTGCCAGCAGCTTAGGGGACAGGGCACACAATGAGCGGTTCTTC. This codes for CASSLGDRAHNERFF.

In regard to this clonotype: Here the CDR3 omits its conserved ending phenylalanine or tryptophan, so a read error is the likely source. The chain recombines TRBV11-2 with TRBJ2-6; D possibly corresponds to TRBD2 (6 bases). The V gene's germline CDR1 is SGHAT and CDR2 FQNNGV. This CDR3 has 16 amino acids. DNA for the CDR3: TGTGCTAGCAGCTTATCGCGGGGAAGATGGGCCAACGTCCTGACTTCC. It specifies CASSLSRGRWANVLTS.

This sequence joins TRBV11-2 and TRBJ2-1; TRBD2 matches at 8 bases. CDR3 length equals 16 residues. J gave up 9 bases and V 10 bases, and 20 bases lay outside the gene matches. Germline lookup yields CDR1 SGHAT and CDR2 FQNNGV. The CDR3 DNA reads TGTGCCAACACCTTGGATATCGGACTAGCCGTGGGTGAGCAGTTCTTC. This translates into CANTLDIGLAVGEQFF.

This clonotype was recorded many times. Here the CDR3 DNA reads TGCGCCAGCAGCTTGGGACCCCGAGACCAGTACTTC. Translating gives CASSLGPRDQYF. The chain couples TRBV5-1 to TRBJ2-5, with no clear D. This CDR3 comprises 12 residues. V was pared by 0 bases and J by 10 bases, with 10 bases between. CDR1 and CDR2 (germline): SGHRS, YFSETQ.

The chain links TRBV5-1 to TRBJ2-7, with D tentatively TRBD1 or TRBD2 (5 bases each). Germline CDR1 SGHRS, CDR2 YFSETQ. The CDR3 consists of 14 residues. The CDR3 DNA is TGCGGTAGCAGCTTAGTCGGGGACGCCTACGAGCAGTACTTC. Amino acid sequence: CGSSLVGDAYEQYF. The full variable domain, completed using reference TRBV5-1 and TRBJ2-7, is KAGVTQTPRYLIKTRGQQVTLSCSPISGHRSVSWYQQTPGQGLQFLFEYFSETQRNKGNFPGRFSGRQFSNSRSEMNVSTLELGDSALYLCGSSLVGDAYEQYFGPGTRLTVT.

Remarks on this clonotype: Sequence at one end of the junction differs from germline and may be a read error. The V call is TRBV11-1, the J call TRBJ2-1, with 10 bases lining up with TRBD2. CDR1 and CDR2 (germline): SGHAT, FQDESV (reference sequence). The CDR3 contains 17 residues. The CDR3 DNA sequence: TGTGCAAGCAGCCGGGGTCTAGCGGGAGAAGTTGACAATGAGCAGTTCTTC. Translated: CASSRGLAGEVDNEQFF.

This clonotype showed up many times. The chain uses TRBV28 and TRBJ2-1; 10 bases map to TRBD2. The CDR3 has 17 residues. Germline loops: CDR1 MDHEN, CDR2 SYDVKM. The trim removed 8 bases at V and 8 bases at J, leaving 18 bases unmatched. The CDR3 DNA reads TGTGCCAGCGAACCCTCGTTTGTAGCGGGAGGAGGCGATGAGCAGTTCTTC. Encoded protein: CASEPSFVAGGGDEQFF.

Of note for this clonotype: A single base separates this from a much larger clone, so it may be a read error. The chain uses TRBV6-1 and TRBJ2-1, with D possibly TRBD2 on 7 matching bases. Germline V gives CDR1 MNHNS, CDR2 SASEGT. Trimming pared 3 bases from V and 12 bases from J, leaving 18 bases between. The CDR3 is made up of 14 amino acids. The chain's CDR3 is CASSDLGGGDWQFF. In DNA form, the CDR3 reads TGTGCCAGCAGTGATTTGGGGGGGGGCGATTGGCAGTTCTTC.

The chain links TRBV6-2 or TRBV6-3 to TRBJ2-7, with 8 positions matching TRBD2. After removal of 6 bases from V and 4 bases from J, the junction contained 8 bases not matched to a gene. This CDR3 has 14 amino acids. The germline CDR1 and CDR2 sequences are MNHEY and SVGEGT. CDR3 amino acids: CASRRWTSSYEQYF. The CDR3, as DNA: TGTGCCAGCAGACGCTGGACTAGCAGTTACGAGCAGTACTTC.